This TCR beta chain appears in the sequencing data of a study of somatic mutations in cytotoxic T cells in rheumatoid arthritis (dated by TCRdb to 2015 to 2018). Background on the whole study: Some V beta antibody-stained T-cell populations were flow-sorted on a FACSAria II or Sony SH800 at nearly 100% purity, and sorted V beta1+ cells also underwent TCRB sequencing. In newly diagnosed rheumatoid arthritis without treatment, the study examined if expanded CD8+ T-cell clones harbor somatic mutations, relying on TCRB deep sequencing to characterize clonality. TCRB deep sequencing was performed for more than 50 rheumatoid arthritis patients and 15 to 20 healthy controls. Patient and control groups had essentially identical median ages. Broad study findings and their caveats: The antigen targets of the expanded CD8+ clones were unknown, and absence from virus-specific databases did not rule out viral specificity. In patients, CD8+ clonality rose with age (Spearman r ~ 0.47), which was not the case in healthy controls. The largest CD8+ clone made up more than 20% of CD8+ cells in 8 of 65 patients, and blood and synovial fluid shared several identical CD8+ TCRB sequences. There was no significant difference in CD8+ T-cell clonality between rheumatoid arthritis patients and age-matched healthy controls.

The roughly 20 healthy controls were blood donors whose buffy coats were used; they had a median age of around 56 years (range about 21-80), and 45% to 65% were female. Flow cytometry confirmed the purity of CD4+ and CD8+ cells that had been isolated by positive magnetic bead selection on an AutoMACS. Isolation of peripheral blood mononuclear cells was done through Ficoll-Paque PLUS density gradient separation. Using Nucleospin Tissue or Tissue XS kits, DNA was extracted from CD4-enriched, CD8-enriched or PBMC samples, with quantification by a Qubit 2.0 fluorometer. Genomic DNA underwent TCRB CDR3 sequencing using the immunoSEQ assay. The paper's processing steps were these. Only productive TCRB rearrangements were included in the analyses. Clonality was calculated as a Shannon entropy-based productive clonality index, and a clone was defined by a unique TCRB CDR3 sequence. Repertoire overlap between two samples was calculated from the template counts of each clone relative to total templates per sample. V-gene usage measured by flow cytometry correlated with TCRB sequencing V-gene usage, with a Spearman r of about 0.61. TCRdb holds this immuneACCESS table with in-frame rearrangements only. Some clones are missing; in checked studies, unresolved V genes explain under half, and the rest has no known cause. V and J calls plus clone size are reproduced from that table; the DNA served to infer D and trimming. The sample table holds some 12,000 clones, of which around three quarters were seen once. About two fifths of the sample goes to the ten largest clones.

In its sample, this clone was seen a few times. The clone's antigen remains unknown. No base quality values were provided; no much bigger clone lies one nucleotide off. Sequenced input: CD8+ T cells sorted from blood. This TCR came from a man in his sixties in good health.

The nucleotide sequence is TGCGCCAGCAGCCAAGATCGTCCGAACTCTGGAAACACCATATATTTT. The translation is CASSQDRPNSGNTIYF. The rearranged segments are TRBV4-3 and TRBJ1-3; no D segment can be confidently identified. CDR1 and CDR2, per the germline V gene, are LGHNA and YSLEER. The CDR3 contains 16 residues, cysteine and phenylalanine counted. Kept here is only the CDR3 DNA, which spans 48 bases and is read in frame from base 1. Trimming at the junction amounts to 0 bases on V and 0 bases on J, and the germline ends lie 9 bases apart.